A single sample is the source of the 27 T cell receptor beta chains below, sequenced in a study of PD-L1 blockade in urothelial cancer (dated by TCRdb to the late 2010s). The sample's time point, from its label and the paper: peripheral blood 6 weeks after treatment start. Libraries were made using the immunoSEQ multiplex PCR assay. TCRdb provides this immuneACCESS table in a form limited to in-frame rearrangements. Some clones are lacking; in checked studies, under half of them reflect an unresolved V gene, and why the rest are absent is not known. This sample holds roughly 29,000 clones; approximately 80% were observed only once. Almost 3% of the sample is taken by the ten largest. Sequenced material: PBMCs, taken around atezolizumab (anti-PD-L1) treatment. The receptors here all came from a man between 65 and 85 years old with urothelial cancer.

The table lists this clone with a count of one. The genes are TRBV7-2 and TRBJ2-1; 11 bases line up with TRBD2. This CDR3 is 17 amino acids long. CDR1 and CDR2 (germline): SGHTA, FQGNSA. V was pared by 2 bases and J by 8 bases, with 11 bases of the junction left unmatched. CDR3 loop: CASSLFPVLTSGDEQFF. CDR3 bases: TGTGCCAGCAGCTTATTCCCCGTCTTGACTAGCGGGGATGAGCAGTTCTTC. Using reference TRBV7-2 and TRBJ2-1 for the parts outside the CDR3, the full variable domain is GAGVSQSPSNKVTEKGKDVELRCDPISGHTALYWYRQSLGQGLEFLIYFQGNSAPDKSGLPSDRFSAERTGGSVSTLTIQRTQQEDSAVYLCASSLFPVLTSGDEQFFGPGTRLTVL.

V and J are TRBV5-6 and TRBJ2-3, with TRBD2 matching over 9 bases. CDR3 length: 15 residues. Germline V CDR1 and CDR2: SGHDT, YYEEEE. Losses at the gene ends were 0 bases for V and 2 bases for J; bases not matched to a gene: 1. CDR3 residues: CASSLASGITDTQYF. The CDR3 region has the DNA TGTGCCAGCAGCTTGGCTAGCGGGATCACAGATACGCAGTATTTT.

The gene calls are TRBV11-2 and TRBJ2-7; D unclear. CDR3 length: 16 amino acids. Trimming pared 0 bases from V and 2 bases from J, leaving 14 bases between. From germline, CDR1 is SGHAT and CDR2 FQNNGV. The CDR3 DNA reads as TGTGCCAGCAGCTTAGATCATCTTCCTACAGCCTACGAGCAGTACTTC. Protein sequence: CASSLDHLPTAYEQYF.

The chain joins TRBV19 to TRBJ1-2, with 11 bases that match TRBD1. Germline-derived CDR1 and CDR2 are LNHDA and SQIVND (reference sequence). CDR3 size: 13 residues. The V segment lost 6 bases and the J segment 8 bases; nucleotides outside the gene matches: 5. This CDR3 reads CASSPDRGRGYTF. The CDR3, as DNA: TGTGCCAGTAGCCCGGACAGGGGGCGCGGCTACACCTTC.

This clone was seen only a few times. This chain uses TRBV13 with TRBJ1-2; D is undetermined. The CDR3 covers 15 residues. Germline CDR1 reads PRHDT; CDR2 reads FYEKMQ (reference sequence). V was cut by 0 bases and J by 7 bases, with 15 bases left in between. The CDR3 spells CASSLGTTIPSGYTF. CDR3 in DNA: TGTGCCAGCAGCTTAGGGACAACAATACCGTCTGGCTACACCTTC.

The chain is built from TRBV6-5 and TRBJ2-3; 7 bases are a match to TRBD2. V shed 7 bases and J 9 bases; nucleotides not matched to a gene: 10. CDR1 is MNHEY and CDR2 is SVGAGI in the germline V gene. CDR3 size: 13 residues. DNA of the CDR3: TGTGCCAGCATCGGCAGGGTCGGGGGGACGCAGTATTTT. It yields the protein CASIGRVGGTQYF.

This chain joins TRBV5-4 and TRBJ2-3; D perhaps matches TRBD2 (6 bases). The V end was cut by 2 bases, the J end by 0 bases, with 13 bases between. The V gene's germline CDR1 is SGHNT and CDR2 YYREEE (reference sequence). The CDR3 runs 16 residues. The chain's CDR3 is CASSFFLGTSTDTQYF. The CDR3 nucleotides are TGTGCCAGCAGCTTTTTTCTGGGGACTAGCACAGATACGCAGTATTTT.

V and J are TRBV6-5 and TRBJ1-2; D is perhaps TRBD1 (5 bases). Germline V gene lookup returns CDR1 MNHEY and CDR2 SVGAGI. CDR3 size: 14 residues. V was shortened by 4 bases and J by 6 bases, with 15 bases between the two germline ends. The CDR3, as DNA: TGTGCCAGCAGTTTAGGTGGGGGGAGGGATGGCTACACCTTC. It yields the protein CASSLGGGRDGYTF.

The J gene is TRBJ2-1, the V gene TRBV4-3, with D tentatively TRBD2 (6 bases). The CDR3 length is 15 residues. V shed 4 bases and J shed 8 bases, with 18 bases lying between them. The germline gives CDR1 LGHNA, CDR2 YSLEER. In DNA, the CDR3 is TGCGCCAGCAGCCCCCAGGGCGGGAATAGCGATGAGCAGTTCTTC. As protein: CASSPQGGNSDEQFF.

The V call is TRBV30, the J call TRBJ2-1; D possibly corresponds to TRBD1 (6 bases). Germline V gene data show CDR1 as GTSNPN and CDR2 as SVGIG (reference sequence). The ends were cut back, 0 bases at V and 3 bases at J, with 18 bases in the middle. This CDR3 has 17 residues. CDR3 nucleotides: TGTGCCTGGAGTGTACCTCACAGGGCACGTAGCTACAATGAGCAGTTCTTC. The encoded protein is CAWSVPHRARSYNEQFF. The whole variable domain, filled in from reference TRBV30 and TRBJ2-1, reads SQTIHQWPATLVQPVGSPLSLECTVEGTSNPNLYWYRQAAGRGLQLLFYSVGIGQISSEVPQNLSASRPQDRQFILSSKKLLLSDSGFYLCAWSVPHRARSYNEQFFGPGTRLTVL.

The chain combines TRBV6-5 with TRBJ1-5, with 9 nucleotides matching TRBD1. The J segment lost 5 bases and the V segment lost 5 bases, leaving 4 bases of the junction unmatched. Germline CDR1 MNHEY, CDR2 SVGAGI. The CDR3 is 14 amino acids. The CDR3 protein is CASSTQGAYQPQHF. CDR3 DNA sequence: TGTGCCAGCAGTACACAGGGGGCCTATCAGCCCCAGCATTTT.

J is TRBJ1-1 and V is TRBV11-1; 7 bases align to TRBD1. The CDR3 runs to 16 residues. Per germline, CDR1 SGHAT and CDR2 FQDESV (reference sequence). V trimming: 2 bases; J trimming: 3 bases; junction bases outside the gene matches: 9. The DNA of the CDR3 is TGTGCCAGCAGCTTATCGGTGCAGGGGGTACACACTGAAGCTTTCTTT. Residues: CASSLSVQGVHTEAFF.

This clone appeared a single time. The chain uses TRBV4-2 and TRBJ1-5; D is unresolved. The germline V gene has CDR1 LGHNA and CDR2 YNFKEQ. The length of the CDR3 is 15 residues. Trimming shortened V by 0 bases and J by 1 base, and 7 bases separated the two germline ends. CDR3 protein: CASSQDRGSNQPQHF. The CDR3 DNA is TGTGCCAGCAGCCAAGACCGCGGGAGCAATCAGCCCCAGCATTTT.

V and J are TRBV27 and TRBJ2-2; 8 bases align to TRBD1. The CDR3 spans 14 residues. With V trimmed by 7 bases and J by 6 bases, 7 bases remained unmatched. Germline CDR1 reads MNHEY; CDR2 reads SMNVEV (reference sequence). The CDR3 DNA sequence: TGTGCCAGCACCGTTGTACAGGGGGCCGGGGAGCTGTTTTTT. It encodes CASTVVQGAGELFF.

This chain links TRBV14 with TRBJ2-7; the match to TRBD2 covers 7 bases. The junction had 5 bases not matched to a gene; V was cut back by 1 base and J by 2 bases. CDR1 is SGHDN and CDR2 is FVKESK in the germline V gene. This CDR3 region has 15 residues. CDR3 nucleotide sequence: TGTGCCAGCAGCCAAGGCGCTAGCGGTACCTACGAGCAGTACTTC. Its protein is CASSQGASGTYEQYF.

The chain couples TRBV18 to TRBJ2-3; 9 bases line up with TRBD1. CDR1 and CDR2 (germline): KGHSH, LQKENI. V dropped 0 bases and J dropped 7; count of bases not matched to a gene: 8. The CDR3 runs to 16 residues. The CDR3 loop is CASSPPGIQGAYTQYF. The CDR3, as DNA: TGTGCCAGCTCACCACCGGGTATACAGGGGGCTTATACGCAGTATTTT.

V usage is TRBV30 and J usage is TRBJ1-2; TRBD1 aligns across 8 bases. In germline, CDR1 is GTSNPN, CDR2 SVGIG (reference sequence). The CDR3 runs 14 residues. Germline trimming cut 0 bases from V and 3 bases from J; bases unmatched to any gene: 3. The CDR3 loop reads CAWSVLQGDYGYTF. CDR3 nucleotide sequence: TGTGCCTGGAGTGTACTACAGGGGGACTATGGCTACACCTTC.

V gene TRBV4-2 combines with J gene TRBJ1-6, with 8 bases lining up with TRBD1. Per the germline V gene, CDR1 is LGHNA and CDR2 is YNFKEQ. The CDR3 has 16 residues. The trim removed 3 bases at V and 10 bases at J, leaving 11 bases unmatched. In nucleotides, the CDR3 is TGTGCCAGCAGCCACCATCACGACAGGGGAGGATCACCCCTCCACTTT. It specifies CASSHHHDRGGSPLHF.

The chain recombines TRBV5-5 with TRBJ1-2; TRBD1 agrees at 12 bases. The CDR3 covers 17 residues. With V trimmed by 2 bases and J by 8 bases, 13 bases remained unmatched. The germline gives CDR1 SGHKS, CDR2 YYEKEE (reference sequence). DNA of the CDR3: TGTGCCAGCAGCTTTCCCCTCAACTGGGACAGGGGGCCCGGCTACACCTTC. Its translation: CASSFPLNWDRGPGYTF. Full variable domain (missing parts from reference TRBV5-5 and TRBJ1-2): DAGVTQSPTHLIKTRGQQVTLRCSPISGHKSVSWYQQVLGQGPQFIFQYYEKEERGRGNFPDRFSARQFPNYSSELNVNALLLGDSALYLCASSFPLNWDRGPGYTFGSGTRLTVV.

There are a few counts of this clone. The chain has TRBV7-6 and TRBJ2-3, with D possibly matching TRBD1 (6 bases). V was trimmed by 5 bases and J by 0 bases, leaving 9 bases between them. There are 14 residues in the CDR3. Germline V lookup: CDR1 SGHVS, CDR2 FNYEAQ. The CDR3 region is CASSPGASTDTQYF. CDR3 coding DNA: TGTGCCAGCAGCCCAGGGGCCAGCACAGATACGCAGTATTTT.

The CDR3: CASSREGGGARYEQYF. The CDR3 DNA reads TGTGCCAGCAGTCGGGAGGGAGGGGGGGCGAGGTACGAGCAGTACTTC. The gene calls are TRBV27 and TRBJ2-7; 8 nucleotides align to TRBD2. There are 16 residues in the CDR3. Germline assignment: CDR1 MNHEY and CDR2 SMNVEV (reference sequence). With V trimmed by 5 bases and J by 4 bases, 13 bases remained unmatched.

The J gene is TRBJ2-3, the V gene TRBV7-8; maybe TRBD2 (5 bases). Trimming removed 5 bases at V and 6 bases at J, with 18 bases between. CDR1 and CDR2 from the germline V gene are SGHVS and FQNEAQ. CDR3 size: 15 residues. Written as DNA, the CDR3 is TGTGCCAGCAGCCCTCCGAGTCCTAGGAGGGATACGCAGTATTTT. Translating it yields CASSPPSPRRDTQYF.

The rearrangement links TRBV2 to TRBJ2-7, with D tentatively TRBD1 (6 bases). Trimming left V 6 bases short and J 4 bases short, with 10 bases between. The germline CDR1 and CDR2 sequences are SNHLY and FYNNEI. The CDR3 runs 12 residues. Here the CDR3 reads CASSLQGYEQYF. The CDR3 DNA is TGTGCCAGCAGCCTTCAGGGGTACGAGCAGTACTTC.

The genes are TRBV4-3 and TRBJ2-2; 7 bases line up with TRBD1. Germline V CDR1 and CDR2: LGHNA, YSLEER. The junction had 2 bases not matched to a gene; V was cut back by 4 bases and J by 3 bases. CDR3 length: 14 residues. The CDR3 here is CASSPGQDTGELFF. The CDR3 DNA is TGCGCCAGCAGCCCCGGACAGGACACCGGGGAGCTGTTTTTT.

The chain carries TRBV4-2 and TRBJ1-1, with D unresolved. The CDR3 is made up of 12 amino acids. V lost 3 bases and J 7 bases, leaving 9 bases between the germline ends. Germline V lookup: CDR1 LGHNA, CDR2 YNFKEQ. The CDR3 loop is CASSQDGLEAFF. In DNA form, the CDR3 reads TGTGCCAGCAGCCAGGACGGACTTGAAGCTTTCTTT.

This chain connects TRBV7-2 to TRBJ1-1, with TRBD1 matching 7 bases. Germline CDR1 and CDR2: SGHTA and FQGNSA. The CDR3 consists of 15 residues. V trimming: 6 bases; J trimming: 5 bases; junction bases outside the gene matches: 12. The CDR3 coding sequence is TGTGCCAGCAGATTCGGGACAGTGCTGAGGACTGAAGCTTTCTTT. It codes for CASRFGTVLRTEAFF.

The J gene is TRBJ1-2, the V gene TRBV5-6; D is perhaps TRBD1 (5 bases). V dropped 3 bases and J dropped 2 bases, with 11 bases sitting between them. Germline V gene data show CDR1 as SGHDT and CDR2 as YYEEEE. The CDR3 loop spans 14 amino acids. The CDR3 here is CASSSGAGNYGYTF. As DNA, the CDR3 is TGTGCCAGCAGCTCCGGTGCAGGGAACTATGGCTACACCTTC.